Shown below are 27 T cell receptor beta chains from a single sample sequenced in a study of shared clonotypes between healthy human individuals. Sequenced by immunoSEQ multiplex PCR; TCRdb stores in-frame clones only, minus some. The profile shows nearly 750,000 clones, 72% of them singletons. The source material was memory CD4+ T cells sorted from blood. The sample's subset: CD45RA-negative fraction. The receptors originated from a woman aged 25 to 39 in good health.

V usage is TRBV5-1 and J usage is TRBJ2-2; 11 bases match TRBD1. V gave up 4 bases and J gave up 4 bases; unmatched junction bases: 6. The V gene's germline CDR1 is SGHRS and CDR2 YFSETQ. This CDR3 has 16 amino acids. The DNA for the CDR3 is TGCGCCAGCAGCCTGGGACAGGGGGAAGGCACCGGGGAGCTGTTTTTT. This sequence encodes CASSLGQGEGTGELFF.

This clone was found once. The CDR3 DNA follows: TGTGCCAGCAGCTTAGATGACGGGAGGGTGGGAAATGAGCAGTTCTTC. This encodes CASSLDDGRVGNEQFF. The J gene is TRBJ2-1, the V gene TRBV7-8; 8 nucleotides align to TRBD2. The V gene's germline CDR1 is SGHVS and CDR2 FQNEAQ. With 1 base clipped from V and 7 bases from J, the junction kept 9 bases outside the gene matches. The CDR3 contains 16 residues.

The chain is built from TRBV7-9 and TRBJ1-5; D is possibly TRBD1 (5 bases). Looked up from germline, CDR1 is SEHNR and CDR2 is FQNEAQ (reference sequence). Between the trimmed V and J ends, which lost 8 bases and 0 bases, there was a span of 11 bases. This CDR3 has 14 amino acids. The CDR3 sequence is CASERGSSNQPQHF. The CDR3 nucleotides read TGTGCCAGCGAGAGGGGTAGTAGCAATCAGCCCCAGCATTTT.

The chain recombines TRBV6-1 with TRBJ2-7; D perhaps matches TRBD2 (6 bases). The CDR3 totals 15 residues. The ends were cut back, 6 bases at V and 2 bases at J, with 17 bases in the middle. The germline V gene has CDR1 MNHNS and CDR2 SASEGT. CDR3 residues: CASSRRDGGPYEQYF. The CDR3 DNA sequence: TGTGCCAGCAGCCGCCGGGACGGGGGACCCTACGAGCAGTACTTC.

Comment on this clone: At the DNA level, this CDR3 is encoded by other sequences in the same sample as well. V and J are TRBV7-8 and TRBJ2-5; D is unresolved. The CDR3 is made up of 13 amino acids. Between the trimmed V and J ends, which lost 1 base and 2 bases, there was a span of 5 bases. Germline V gene sequence: CDR1 SGHVS, CDR2 FQNEAQ. The CDR3 loop is CASSLGPQETQYF. The DNA of the CDR3 is TGTGCCAGCAGCTTAGGCCCACAAGAGACCCAGTACTTC.

The gene calls are TRBV7-2 and TRBJ2-3, with 7 positions matching TRBD2. Germline V gives CDR1 SGHTA, CDR2 FQGNSA. The CDR3 extends over 12 amino acids. With V trimmed by 5 bases and J by 7 bases, 3 bases remained unmatched. The CDR3 sequence: CASSLGGYTQYF. CDR3 DNA: TGTGCCAGCAGCCTGGGGGGGTATACGCAGTATTTT.

This chain uses TRBV6-6 with TRBJ2-7; 8 nucleotides align to TRBD1. The CDR3 length is 14 residues. CDR1 MNHNY and CDR2 SVGAGI come from the germline V gene (reference sequence). Losses at the gene ends were 5 bases for V and 2 bases for J; bases not matched to a gene: 5. The CDR3 DNA reads TGTGCCAGCAGTGCTCAGGGGGCGACCTACGAGCAGTACTTC. It codes for CASSAQGATYEQYF.

The chain links TRBV7-2 to TRBJ2-3, with 7 bases that match TRBD1. Germline CDR1 is SGHTA and CDR2 is FQGNSA. The CDR3 has 13 amino acids. The trim removed 4 bases at V and 6 bases at J, leaving 4 bases unmatched. CDR3 nucleotides: TGTGCCAGCAGCTCCGAACAGGGGGATACGCAGTATTTT. It is translated as CASSSEQGDTQYF.

This clone has more than one count but fewer than ten. The rearrangement links TRBV25-1 to TRBJ1-2; a weak D match, TRBD1 (5 bases). The CDR3 covers 14 residues. Germline loops: CDR1 MGHDK, CDR2 SYGVNS. Trimming shortened V by 1 base and J by 2 bases, and 8 bases separated the two germline ends. The CDR3 here is CASSESGDNYGYTF. The CDR3 DNA sequence: TGTGCCAGCAGTGAATCTGGGGACAACTATGGCTACACCTTC.

This sequence joins TRBV5-1 and TRBJ2-3, with 10 bases aligning to TRBD1. Germline CDR1 and CDR2: SGHRS and YFSETQ. V gave up 2 bases and J gave up 4 bases; unmatched junction bases: 7. The CDR3 totals 16 residues. CDR3 nucleotide sequence: TGCGCCAGCAGCTTCTACCGGACAGGGGGATCAGATACGCAGTATTTT. This codes for CASSFYRTGGSDTQYF.

The rearrangement links TRBV6-1 to TRBJ2-1, with D maybe TRBD1 (6 bases). CDR3 size: 15 residues. CDR1 is MNHNS and CDR2 is SASEGT in the germline V gene. The germline V and J ends were trimmed by 3 bases and 0 bases, with 9 bases remaining between them. CDR3 residues: CASSEGAISYNEQFF. The CDR3 region has the DNA TGTGCCAGCAGTGAGGGGGCTATCTCCTACAATGAGCAGTTCTTC.

The chain uses TRBV7-8 and TRBJ1-4; D uncertain. V was pared by 3 bases and J by 0 bases, with 5 bases between. The CDR3 length is 14 residues. The germline V gene encodes CDR1 SGHVS and CDR2 FQNEAQ. The CDR3 DNA is TGTGCCAGCAGCTTCGCTACAACTAATGAAAAACTGTTTTTT. Translating it yields CASSFATTNEKLFF. The full variable domain, with the rest looked up from reference TRBV7-8 and TRBJ1-4, is GAGVSQSPRYKVAKRGQDVALRCDPISGHVSLFWYQQALGQGPEFLTYFQNEAQLDKSGLPSDRFFAERPEGSVSTLKIQRTQQEDSAVYLCASSFATTNEKLFFGSGTQLSVL.

The CDR3 protein is CASSYSYGYTF. CDR3 DNA: TGTGCCAGCAGTTACAGCTATGGCTACACCTTC. The rearrangement joins TRBV28 to TRBJ1-2; D ambiguous. The CDR3 contains 11 residues. V was shortened by 4 bases and J by 4 bases, with 4 bases between the two germline ends. Germline CDR1 and CDR2: MDHEN and SYDVKM.

This chain links TRBV5-1 with TRBJ1-2, with unresolved D. The germline V gene has CDR1 SGHRS and CDR2 YFSETQ. There are 11 residues in the CDR3. V shed 3 bases and J shed 7 bases, with 7 bases lying between them. CDR3 amino acids: CASSWRVGYTF. The CDR3 region has the DNA TGCGCCAGCAGCTGGAGGGTTGGCTACACCTTC.

The V call is TRBV6-7, the J call TRBJ2-7; TRBD2 aligns across 9 bases. TRBV6-7 carries the ORF label, with uncertain function. The CDR3 length is 15 residues. With 11 bases clipped from V and 1 base from J, the junction kept 12 bases outside the gene matches. Here the CDR3 DNA reads TGTGCCGGCACCTGCGGGAGGGCTGAGTCCTACGAGCAGTACTTC. The encoded protein is CAGTCGRAESYEQYF.

The chain is built from TRBV7-2 and TRBJ1-1; tentatively, D is TRBD1 (6 bases). This CDR3 is 17 amino acids long. V lost 5 bases and J 1 base, leaving 20 bases between the germline ends. Germline CDR1 is SGHTA and CDR2 is FQGNSA. The CDR3 sequence: CASSAAGRGRGNTEAFF. The DNA for the CDR3 is TGTGCCAGCAGCGCCGCGGGTCGGGGGCGTGGGAACACTGAAGCTTTCTTT.

This rearrangement joins TRBV7-2 to TRBJ1-4; D not resolved. The V end lost 5 bases, the J end lost 9 bases, and 13 bases lay between the germline ends. From germline, CDR1 is SGHTA and CDR2 FQGNSA. This CDR3 is 13 amino acids long. The CDR3 DNA reads as TGTGCCAGCAGCCCCATCCTATCGAAAAAACTGTTTTTT. Amino acid sequence: CASSPILSKKLFF.

This clone turned up a few times. The V call is TRBV2, the J call TRBJ1-4; D might be TRBD1 (6 bases). The CDR3 sequence is 13 residues long. V was pared by 6 bases and J by 7 bases, with 12 bases between. Germline V gene data show CDR1 as SNHLY and CDR2 as FYNNEI. As DNA, the CDR3 is TGTGCCAGCAGACAGGGTGGGACTGAAAAACTGTTTTTT. Amino acids: CASRQGGTEKLFF.

This clone was detected a few times. The rearrangement uses TRBV12-5 and TRBJ2-2, with D uncertain. The V end lost 2 bases, the J end lost 2 bases, and 3 bases lay between the germline ends. This CDR3 spans 13 amino acids. Germline V lookup: CDR1 LGHNT, CDR2 FRNRAP. CDR3 in DNA: TGTGCTAGTGGTTTGAGTAACACCGGGGAGCTGTTTTTT. The encoded protein is CASGLSNTGELFF.

The rearrangement links TRBV6-5 to TRBJ2-2; 7 positions agree with TRBD2. V lost 4 bases, J lost 7 bases, and 6 bases stayed unmatched. The CDR3 runs to 14 residues. Germline assignment: CDR1 MNHEY and CDR2 SVGAGI. The CDR3 bases are TGTGCCAGCAGTTTCACTAGCGCGGGCGGGGAGCTGTTTTTT. Translating it yields CASSFTSAGGELFF.

The rearrangement links TRBV4-1 to TRBJ1-2, with D possibly matching TRBD1 (6 bases). Per the germline V gene, CDR1 is MGHRA and CDR2 is YSYEKL. Trimming took off 4 bases at V and 4 bases at J, with 13 bases between the two ends. The CDR3 covers 14 residues. CDR3 sequence (DNA): TGCGCCAGCAGCCCCCCAGGGGAGGCCTATGGCTACACCTTC. This encodes CASSPPGEAYGYTF.

The V and J genes are TRBV5-6 and TRBJ2-2; D gene unclear. Per germline, CDR1 SGHDT and CDR2 YYEEEE. V was cut by 0 bases and J by 1 base, with 4 bases left in between. This CDR3 is 14 amino acids long. The CDR3 reads CASSLGLNTGELFF. The DNA of the CDR3 is TGTGCCAGCAGCTTGGGACTGAACACCGGGGAGCTGTTTTTT.

As to this clone: Additional DNA sequences in this sample encode the identical CDR3. The chain is built from TRBV5-1 and TRBJ1-1; weak D call: TRBD1 (6 bases). Between the trimmed V and J ends, which lost 3 bases and 1 base, there was a span of 10 bases. CDR3 size: 14 residues. The germline V gene encodes CDR1 SGHRS and CDR2 YFSETQ. Here the CDR3 DNA reads TGCGCCAGCAGCTCTCAGGGGAAGAACACTGAAGCTTTCTTT. Its translation is CASSSQGKNTEAFF.

The chain uses TRBV5-1 and TRBJ2-2; the match to TRBD1 covers 8 bases. Unmatched junction bases numbered 10, after V lost 4 bases and J lost 2 bases. This CDR3 contains 17 residues. Germline CDR1 and CDR2: SGHRS and YFSETQ. In nucleotides, the CDR3 is TGCGCCAGCAGCCAACAGGGGGGAGGTTTAAACACCGGGGAGCTGTTTTTT. Protein product: CASSQQGGGLNTGELFF.

The J gene is TRBJ2-7, the V gene TRBV28, with TRBD1 identical over 10 bases. Germline V gives CDR1 MDHEN, CDR2 SYDVKM. The CDR3 has 15 amino acids. The trim removed 5 bases at V and 4 bases at J, leaving 8 bases unmatched. CDR3 sequence: CASSAQRQGAYEQYF. The CDR3 region has the DNA TGTGCCAGCAGTGCACAACGACAGGGGGCTTACGAGCAGTACTTC. Together with reference TRBV28 and TRBJ2-7, the CDR3 gives the full variable domain: DVKVTQSSRYLVKRTGEKVFLECVQDMDHENMFWYRQDPGLGLRLIYFSYDVKMKEKGDIPEGYSVSREKKERFSLILESASTNQTSMYLCASSAQRQGAYEQYFGPGTRLTVT.

Points on this clone: Other DNA sequences in this sample translate to the same CDR3. The gene calls are TRBV5-1 and TRBJ1-1; 9 nucleotides match TRBD1. This CDR3 contains 14 residues. CDR1 and CDR2 (germline): SGHRS, YFSETQ. V shed 3 bases, J shed 4 bases, and the junction held 4 bases outside the gene matches. This CDR3 is CASSWTGEGTEAFF. The CDR3 DNA sequence: TGCGCCAGCAGCTGGACAGGGGAGGGCACTGAAGCTTTCTTT.

This clone was detected only a few times. This sample also contains other DNA sequences that code for the same CDR3. V gene TRBV5-1 combines with J gene TRBJ2-5, with TRBD1 matching over 8 bases. V trimming: 3 bases; J trimming: 5 bases; junction bases outside the gene matches: 3. CDR3 length: 13 amino acids. The V gene's germline CDR1 is SGHRS and CDR2 YFSETQ. This CDR3 reads CASSYGQGETQYF. For the CDR3, the DNA is TGCGCCAGCAGCTACGGACAGGGCGAGACCCAGTACTTC.